This T cell receptor (beta chain) was sequenced during a study of blood T cell repertoires in COVID-19. Study context: COVID-19 samples collected from the United States, Italy and Spain covered acute and convalescent phases.

The CDR3 runs 14 residues. Germline-derived CDR1 and CDR2 are SGHRS and YFSETQ. The V end lost 7 bases, the J end lost 3 bases, and 16 bases lay between the germline ends. Method: immunoSEQ multiplex PCR; TCRdb's copy keeps in-frame clones and lacks some. The repertoire holds under 20,000 clones, with around 82% as singletons. Sequencing was performed on peripheral blood. The sequence was obtained from a man aged 60 to 75 with active or convalescent COVID-19. The chain combines TRBV5-1 with TRBJ1-2; the D gene is possibly TRBD1 (5 bases). The CDR3 sequence: CASAGIGGDYGYTF. CDR3 sequence (DNA): TGCGCCAGCGCGGGCATTGGAGGGGACTATGGCTACACCTTC.